This TCR beta chain appears in the sequencing data of a study of T cells after yellow fever vaccination. Study in general: The fractions with low cell numbers were processed using SMART-Seq v4 Ultra Low Input.

As for this clonotype: Its antigen is currently unknown.

The TCR cDNA carried a universal primer site and UMIs from 5'RACE template switching. Via MiXCR, TCRdb re-called the 5' RACE reads, giving one row per CDR3 protein. The table shows some 170,000 distinct CDR3 sequences, with roughly 9% occurring only once. Between the trimmed V and J ends, which lost 6 bases and 1 base, there was a span of 16 bases. This CDR3 is 15 amino acids long. Findings and caveats of the study: There was a possibility that FACS-sorted repertoires contained abundant clonotypes contaminating from the bulk population. Weaker, the secondary response had a peak occurring faster, on day 5 versus 15.

The sample in question was CD8+ T cells sorted from PBMCs, obtained 45 days after the yellow fever booster vaccination. The source of this sequence is a man between 18 and 29 years old who received the YFV17D yellow fever vaccine. The genes are TRBV12-3 or TRBV12-4 and TRBJ2-7; maybe TRBD1 (6 bases). The CDR3 here is CASSPTGIVSYEQYF. In DNA, the CDR3 is TGTGCCAGCAGCCCGACAGGAATTGTTTCCTACGAGCAGTACTTC.